This T cell receptor (beta chain) was identified during a study of T cell changes during pregnancy in multiple sclerosis (dated 2019 in TCRdb). In the study overall: The study looked at changes in the T cell repertoire across pregnancy in women with multiple sclerosis.

The library was built by means of the immunoSEQ multiplex PCR assay. Held by TCRdb, this immuneACCESS table contains in-frame sequences only and omits some clones. Under half of the omission traces to an unresolved V gene where checked; the cause of the rest is unknown. In this sample the table shows around 56,000 clones, 91% of which occur a single time. The ten biggest clones cover 0.6% to 0.8% of the sample. About this clone: The antigen this receptor binds is unknown. Within one base of it there is no much larger clone, and no base qualities were kept.

CDR1 and CDR2, looked up from the germline V gene, are LGHNA and YSLEER. Cut back by 0 bases and 4 bases, the V and J ends lie 21 bases apart. The CDR3 runs 18 amino acids, cysteine and phenylalanine included. This entry keeps only the CDR3 DNA: 54 bases, framed from base 1. The chain is encoded by TRBV4-3 joined to TRBJ1-2; TRBD1 is a possible D gene, resting on 6 matching bases. The sample consisted of CD4+ T cells from peripheral blood mononuclear cells, taken in the first trimester of pregnancy. The source of this sequence is a female donor with multiple sclerosis, enrolled in a pregnancy study. The nucleotides are TGCGCCAGCAGCCAAGATAGAGGAGGACAGCTTACACTCTATGGCTACACCTTC. Its translation is CASSQDRGGQLTLYGYTF.